This T cell receptor beta chain was recovered during a study of chemoradiotherapy in HPV16-positive cancers. Across the whole study: Candidate HPV-specific T-cell clones and common TCR motifs came from functional assays in two HPV16-positive patients. Study-wide results and limits: HPV-responsive T-cell expansion during chemoradiotherapy was linked to improved recurrence-free survival in HPV16-positive patients. Non-HPV-specific T cells did not expand in tumors during treatment, whereas candidate HPV-specific clones and E7-related motifs did.

The table lists this clone with a few counts. Its antigen is unknown. Method: immunoSEQ multiplex PCR; TCRdb's copy keeps in-frame clones and lacks some. This table holds some 11,000 clones, 50% to 75% found once. Germline CDR1 SQVTM, CDR2 ANQGSEA. CDR3 size: 15 residues. V lost 3 bases and J lost 0, with 12 bases in between. The receptor was derived from a human donor with HPV-associated anogenital cancer. The specimen was collected from a patient who underwent chemoradiotherapy. V usage is TRBV29-1 and J usage is TRBJ1-3; D call uncertain. CDR3 region: CSVEIRPTSGNTIYF. In DNA, the CDR3 is TGCAGCGTTGAGATTCGCCCGACCTCTGGAAACACCATATATTTT.